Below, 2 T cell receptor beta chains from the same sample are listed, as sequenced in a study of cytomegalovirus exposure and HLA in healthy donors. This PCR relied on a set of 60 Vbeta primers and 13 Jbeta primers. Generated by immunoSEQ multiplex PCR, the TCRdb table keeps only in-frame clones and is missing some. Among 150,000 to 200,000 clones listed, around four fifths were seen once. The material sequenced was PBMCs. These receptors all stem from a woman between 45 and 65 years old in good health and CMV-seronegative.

The chain's CDR3 is CASRWGGGDQPQHF. The CDR3 DNA reads as TGTGCCAGCAGGTGGGGTGGAGGGGACCAGCCCCAGCATTTT. This chain links TRBV2 with TRBJ1-5; weak D call: TRBD1 (5 bases). Germline-derived CDR1 and CDR2 are SNHLY and FYNNEI. The CDR3 extends over 14 amino acids. V lost 6 bases, J lost 7 bases, and 16 bases lay in between.

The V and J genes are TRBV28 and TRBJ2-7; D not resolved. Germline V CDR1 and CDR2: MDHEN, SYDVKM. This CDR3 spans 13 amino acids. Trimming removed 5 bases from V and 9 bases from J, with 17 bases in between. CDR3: CASSAEHVPRQYF. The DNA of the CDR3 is TGTGCCAGCAGTGCCGAACACGTCCCAAGGCAGTACTTC. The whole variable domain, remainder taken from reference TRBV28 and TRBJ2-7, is DVKVTQSSRYLVKRTGEKVFLECVQDMDHENMFWYRQDPGLGLRLIYFSYDVKMKEKGDIPEGYSVSREKKERFSLILESASTNQTSMYLCASSAEHVPRQYFGPGTRLTVT.